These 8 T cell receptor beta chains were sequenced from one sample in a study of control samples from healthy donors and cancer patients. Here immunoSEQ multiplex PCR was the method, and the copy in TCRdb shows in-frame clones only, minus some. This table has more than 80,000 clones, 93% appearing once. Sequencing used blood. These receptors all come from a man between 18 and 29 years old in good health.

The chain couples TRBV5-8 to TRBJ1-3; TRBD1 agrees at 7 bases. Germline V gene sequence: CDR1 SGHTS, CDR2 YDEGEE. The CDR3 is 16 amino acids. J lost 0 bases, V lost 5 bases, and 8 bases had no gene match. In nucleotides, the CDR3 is TGTGCCAGCAGTCCGGGGGACAGCCTCTCTGGAAACACCATATATTTT. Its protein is CASSPGDSLSGNTIYF.

CDR3 nucleotides: TGTGCCATCAGTGAGTCCGCGGAGACCCGGGGCTATGGCTACACCTTC. Translation: CAISESAETRGYGYTF. The chain employs TRBV10-3 and TRBJ1-2; no reliable D call. Germline CDR1 is ENHRY and CDR2 is SYGVKD. This CDR3 spans 16 amino acids. Trimming left V 0 bases short and J 4 bases short, with 15 bases between.

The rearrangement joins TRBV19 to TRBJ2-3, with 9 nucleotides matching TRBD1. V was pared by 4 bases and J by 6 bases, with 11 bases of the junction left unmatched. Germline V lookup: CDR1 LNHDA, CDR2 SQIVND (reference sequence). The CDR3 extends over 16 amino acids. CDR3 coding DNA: TGTGCCAGTAGTAACCCGGGACAGGGACCCGGCGATACGCAGTATTTT. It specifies CASSNPGQGPGDTQYF.

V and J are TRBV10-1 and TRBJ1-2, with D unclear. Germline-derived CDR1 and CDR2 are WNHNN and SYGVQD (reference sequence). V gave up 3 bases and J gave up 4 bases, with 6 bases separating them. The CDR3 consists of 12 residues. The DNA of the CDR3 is TGCGCCAGCAGTGACCAAGGCTATGGCTACACCTTC. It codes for CASSDQGYGYTF.

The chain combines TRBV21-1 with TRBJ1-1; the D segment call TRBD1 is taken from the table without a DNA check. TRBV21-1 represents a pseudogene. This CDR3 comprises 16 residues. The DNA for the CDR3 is TGTGCCAGCAGCACCCCGGACAGGGGTTGGGACACTGAAGCTTTCTTT. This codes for CASSTPDRGWDTEAFF.

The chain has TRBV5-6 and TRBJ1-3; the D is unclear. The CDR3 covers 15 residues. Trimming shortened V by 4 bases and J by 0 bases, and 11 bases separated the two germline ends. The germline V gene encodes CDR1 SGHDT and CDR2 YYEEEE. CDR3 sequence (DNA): TGTGCCAGCAGCACGACGCGGAGCTCTGGAAACACCATATATTTT. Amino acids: CASSTTRSSGNTIYF. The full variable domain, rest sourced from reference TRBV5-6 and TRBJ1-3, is DAGVTQSPTHLIKTRGQQVTLRCSPKSGHDTVSWYQQALGQGPQFIFQYYEEEERQRGNFPDRFSGHQFPNYSSELNVNALLLGDSALYLCASSTTRSSGNTIYFGEGSWLTVV.

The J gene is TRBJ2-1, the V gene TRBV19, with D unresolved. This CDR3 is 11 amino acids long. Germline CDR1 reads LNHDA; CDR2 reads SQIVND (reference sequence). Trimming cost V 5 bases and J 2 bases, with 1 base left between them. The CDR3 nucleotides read TGTGCCAGTAGTGCCTACAATGAGCAGTTCTTC. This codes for CASSAYNEQFF.

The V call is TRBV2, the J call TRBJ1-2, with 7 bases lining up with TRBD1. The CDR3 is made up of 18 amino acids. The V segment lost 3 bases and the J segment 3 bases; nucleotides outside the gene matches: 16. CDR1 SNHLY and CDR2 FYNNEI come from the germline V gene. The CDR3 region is CASSETPPGTADDYGYTF. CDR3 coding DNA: TGTGCCAGCAGTGAGACCCCACCCGGGACAGCCGACGACTATGGCTACACCTTC.